The 26 T cell receptor beta chains presented below share a single source sample, sequenced in a study of T cell repertoires in cytomegalovirus infection. TCRdb itself ran the reads through MiXCR, one entry per CDR3 protein. The table has approximately 630,000 distinct CDR3 sequences, around 24% seen once. The sequenced sample consisted of CD8+ T cells from PBMCs. These receptors were taken from a human donor in good health (CMV status not recorded). Some clones in this sample may be carry-over from other donors' samples.

V gene TRBV29-1 combines with J gene TRBJ1-2, with TRBD1 matching 10 bases. The V segment lost 7 bases and the J segment 1 base; nucleotides outside the gene matches: 6. This CDR3 is built from 14 residues. Germline CDR1 reads SQVTM; CDR2 reads ANQGSEA. The CDR3 is CSATGGHLNYGYTF. CDR3 coding DNA: TGCAGCGCGACAGGGGGCCATCTTAACTATGGCTACACCTTC.

The chain carries TRBV6-2 or TRBV6-3 and TRBJ2-1, with D unresolved. The ends were cut back, 5 bases at V and 3 bases at J, with 8 bases in the middle. CDR1 is MNHEY and CDR2 is SVGEGT in the germline V gene. There are 13 residues in the CDR3. Here the CDR3 reads CASSPVLYNEQFF. CDR3 in DNA: TGTGCCAGCAGTCCTGTTCTCTACAATGAGCAGTTCTTC.

This clonotype was seen only a few times. V and J are TRBV29-1 and TRBJ1-1; perhaps TRBD1 as D (6 bases). V dropped 6 bases and J dropped 5 bases, with 19 bases sitting between them. The CDR3 loop spans 14 amino acids. The germline gives CDR1 SQVTM, CDR2 ANQGSEA. CDR3 bases: TGCAGCGTCCGAACAGGGCAACCGAGGACTGAAGCTTTCTTT. Encoded protein: CSVRTGQPRTEAFF.

V is TRBV28 and J is TRBJ2-7; TRBD1 is a possible D gene (5 bases). The V gene lost 3 bases and the J gene lost 3 bases, with 12 bases spanning the gap. The CDR3 has 14 amino acids. CDR1 MDHEN and CDR2 SYDVKM come from the germline V gene. CDR3 sequence (DNA): TGTGCCAGCAGTTTTAGGGGATACAACTACGAGCAGTACGTC. Translated, it gives CASSFRGYNYEQYV.

Here the CDR3 DNA reads TGCGCCAGCAGCTTGGCCGGACAGGGGACGTACAATGAGCAGTTCTTC. This codes for CASSLAGQGTYNEQFF. The gene calls are TRBV5-1 and TRBJ2-1, with 9 nucleotides matching TRBD1. CDR3 size: 16 residues. V lost 0 bases and J lost 4; bases outside the gene matches: 5. The germline gives CDR1 SGHRS, CDR2 YFSETQ.

As to this clonotype: This may come from a read error, since a much larger clone is one base off. The V and J genes are TRBV7-2 and TRBJ1-4, with 7 bases fitting TRBD1. This CDR3 spans 15 amino acids. The V gene's germline CDR1 is SGHTA and CDR2 FQGNSA. This CDR3 is CACSLGGRGGEKLFF. The CDR3 nucleotides are TGTGCCTGCAGCTTAGGGGGCAGGGGAGGAGAAAAACTGTTTTTT.

This clonotype was counted between two and nine times. The chain links TRBV2 to TRBJ2-3; 13 bases map to TRBD2. Germline values: CDR1 SNHLY, CDR2 FYNNEI. The CDR3 is 17 amino acids. J was trimmed by 4 bases and V by 0 bases; bases with no gene match: 4. In DNA form, the CDR3 reads TGTGCCAGCAGTGAAGCCCTCGGGACTAGCGGGGCAGATACGCAGTATTTT. Amino acid sequence: CASSEALGTSGADTQYF.

The chain employs TRBV4-2 and TRBJ2-5; 11 bases map to TRBD2. V shed 4 bases and J 4 bases; nucleotides not matched to a gene: 2. Germline values: CDR1 LGHNA, CDR2 YNFKEQ. The CDR3 contains 14 residues. This CDR3 reads CASSPLAGVETQYF. DNA of the CDR3: TGTGCCAGCAGCCCACTAGCGGGGGTAGAGACCCAGTACTTC.

This clonotype showed up just a few times. The chain uses TRBV29-1 and TRBJ2-3; tentative D call: TRBD2 (7 bases). The CDR3 extends over 18 amino acids. The V gene lost 3 bases and the J gene lost 1 base, with 23 bases spanning the gap. Germline V gives CDR1 SQVTM, CDR2 ANQGSEA. In DNA form, the CDR3 reads TGCAGCGTTGAGGGGGGGGCGATGGTCAATAGGGGCACAGATACGCAGTATTTT. Protein product: CSVEGGAMVNRGTDTQYF.

This clonotype was counted a few times. V usage is TRBV7-9 and J usage is TRBJ2-1, with a possible D match to TRBD1 (6 bases). V was shortened by 5 bases and J by 8 bases, with 25 bases between the two germline ends. CDR1 is SEHNR, CDR2 FQNEAQ, per germline (reference sequence). CDR3 length: 17 amino acids. CDR3 in amino acids: CASSEGWQGKSGYEQFF. CDR3 coding DNA: TGTGCCAGCAGCGAGGGGTGGCAGGGGAAATCTGGCTATGAGCAGTTCTTC.

The chain couples TRBV12-3 or TRBV12-4 to TRBJ2-5; weak D call: TRBD2 (7 bases). This CDR3 has 14 amino acids. The V gene lost 4 bases and the J gene lost 5 bases, with 14 bases spanning the gap. The CDR3 DNA sequence: TGTGCCAGCAGTTCCGGGGGGCTAGGGGAGACCCAGTACTTC. Protein product: CASSSGGLGETQYF.

Regarding this clonotype: Given a much more abundant clone one base away, this may be a read error. This chain connects TRBV27 to TRBJ2-1; 8 bases are a match to TRBD2. Germline V gene sequence: CDR1 MNHEY, CDR2 SMNVEV (reference sequence). CDR3 size: 16 residues. The V gene end was trimmed by 10 bases and the J gene end by 2 bases; junction bases not matched to a gene: 13. CDR3 in amino acids: CANSIRPAGAYNEQFF. CDR3 bases: TGTGCCAACAGCATAAGGCCAGCGGGGGCCTACAATGAGCAGTTCTTC.

The chain employs TRBV20-1 and TRBJ2-2, with 7 bases that match TRBD1. V trimming: 5 bases; J trimming: 7 bases; junction bases outside the gene matches: 10. CDR1 DFQATT and CDR2 SNEGSKA come from the germline V gene (reference sequence). The CDR3 has 14 residues. CDR3 amino acids: CSALTGDGFGELFF. The CDR3 nucleotides read TGCAGTGCTTTAACAGGGGATGGATTCGGGGAGCTGTTTTTT.

V usage is TRBV18 and J usage is TRBJ2-4, with D unclear. This CDR3 is 16 amino acids long. Germline loops: CDR1 KGHSH, CDR2 LQKENI. V lost 5 bases, J lost 1 base, and 15 bases lay in between. The CDR3 DNA sequence: TGTGCCAGCTCATCCCCGGAAGGTTGGGCCAAAAACATTCAGTACTTC. This gives the protein CASSSPEGWAKNIQYF.

Concerning this clonotype: A read error is possible here, since a much larger clone lies one base away. The rearrangement joins TRBV7-9 to TRBJ2-2, with D tentatively TRBD2 (5 bases). The V gene's germline CDR1 is SEHNR and CDR2 FQNEAQ (reference sequence). This CDR3 is 17 amino acids long. The CDR3 nucleotides are TGTGCCAACAGCTTACTATCCGACCAAAGGAGGTTCGGGGAGCTGTTTTTT. Translated, it gives CANSLLSDQRRFGELFF.

This clonotype was picked up a small number of times. CDR3 nucleotides: TGTGCCAGCAGTTACCTGAAACGGACGTTCTATGGCTACACCTTC. It encodes CASSYLKRTFYGYTF. The chain recombines TRBV6-2 or TRBV6-3 with TRBJ1-2, with unresolved D. Germline-derived CDR1 and CDR2 are MNHEY and SVGEGT. Between the trimmed V and J ends, which lost 2 bases and 4 bases, there was a span of 14 bases. The length of the CDR3 is 15 residues.

The rearrangement joins TRBV27 to TRBJ1-2; 10 bases fit TRBD1. The CDR3 spans 14 residues. Germline lookup yields CDR1 MNHEY and CDR2 SMNVEV (reference sequence). Trimming took 4 bases from V and 6 from J; bases not matched to a gene: 5. The CDR3 DNA sequence: TGTGCCAGCAGTTCGCTGGGGACAGGGGATGGCTACACCTTC. Its translation: CASSSLGTGDGYTF.

This clonotype was picked up a small number of times. V gene TRBV2 combines with J gene TRBJ2-3, with 7 bases identical to TRBD2. V shed 4 bases and J 2 bases; nucleotides not matched to a gene: 9. This CDR3 is 16 amino acids long. Germline values: CDR1 SNHLY, CDR2 FYNNEI. The CDR3 sequence is CASSAYGLDPTDTQYF. The CDR3 DNA reads TGTGCCAGCAGTGCTTACGGACTAGACCCCACAGATACGCAGTATTTT.

Only a few counts were recorded for this clonotype. J is TRBJ2-3 and V is TRBV19, with TRBD2 matching over 13 bases. The CDR3 has 17 amino acids. Germline CDR1 and CDR2: LNHDA and SQIVND (reference sequence). V shed 0 bases, J shed 7 bases, and the junction held 7 bases outside the gene matches. The CDR3, as DNA: TGTGCCAGTAGTATAGACCCTCGACTAGCGGGGGGAAATACGCAGTATTTT. This translates into CASSIDPRLAGGNTQYF.

Ten or more counts support this clonotype. The chain recombines TRBV7-6 with TRBJ2-2, with D possibly TRBD1 on 5 matching bases. The CDR3 runs to 15 residues. Germline values: CDR1 SGHVS, CDR2 FNYEAQ. Between the trimmed V and J ends, which lost 5 bases and 4 bases, there was a span of 14 bases. This CDR3 is CASSLGRGVTGELFF. CDR3 nucleotides: TGTGCCAGCAGCCTGGGAAGGGGTGTCACCGGGGAGCTGTTTTTT.

This clonotype was seen only a few times. CDR3 loop: CAISETGGRNTEAFF. CDR3 in DNA: TGTGCCATCAGTGAAACAGGGGGCAGGAACACTGAAGCTTTCTTT. The chain recombines TRBV10-3 with TRBJ1-1; 9 nucleotides line up with TRBD1. In germline, CDR1 is ENHRY, CDR2 SYGVKD. The CDR3 covers 15 residues. The V segment lost 3 bases and the J segment 1 base; nucleotides outside the gene matches: 3.

The chain has TRBV7-3 and TRBJ2-1; D tentatively fits TRBD1 or TRBD2 (5 bases each). The CDR3 consists of 13 residues. V lost 5 bases, J lost 8 bases, and 13 bases lay in between. Germline V gene lookup returns CDR1 SGHTA and CDR2 FQGTGA. In DNA, the CDR3 is TGTGCCAGCAGCCTCGGGGACGGTTATGAGCAGTTCTTC. This encodes CASSLGDGYEQFF. Using reference TRBV7-3 and TRBJ2-1 for the parts outside the CDR3, the full variable domain is GAGVSQTPSNKVTEKGKYVELRCDPISGHTALYWYRQSLGQGPEFLIYFQGTGAADDSGLPNDRFFAVRPEGSVSTLKIQRTERGDSAVYLCASSLGDGYEQFFGPGTRLTVL.

J is TRBJ2-3 and V is TRBV10-3; tentatively, D is TRBD1 (5 bases). Germline V gene lookup returns CDR1 ENHRY and CDR2 SYGVKD. V was pared by 6 bases and J by 3 bases, with 28 bases between. This CDR3 has 19 amino acids. In nucleotides, the CDR3 is TGTGCCATCAGAATGTATTCCCCCCTTGGTCAGGGTGGGACAGATACGCAGTATTTT. Protein product: CAIRMYSPLGQGGTDTQYF.

The chain recombines TRBV29-1 with TRBJ2-5; possibly TRBD1 for D (6 bases). The CDR3 loop spans 12 amino acids. The V gene lost 6 bases and the J gene lost 5 bases, with 13 bases spanning the gap. The germline V gene has CDR1 SQVTM and CDR2 ANQGSEA. The chain's CDR3 is CSVRDTDETQYF. CDR3 nucleotides: TGCAGCGTAAGGGACACCGACGAGACCCAGTACTTC.

This clonotype was counted a few times. The chain combines TRBV29-1 with TRBJ2-3; 7 nucleotides line up with TRBD1. The germline V gene has CDR1 SQVTM and CDR2 ANQGSEA. The J segment lost 1 base and the V segment lost 8 bases, leaving 6 bases of the junction unmatched. This CDR3 contains 13 residues. CDR3 in amino acids: CSPRDSRTDTQYF. Here the CDR3 DNA reads TGCAGCCCCCGGGACAGCCGCACAGATACGCAGTATTTT.

The chain has TRBV6-5 and TRBJ1-1; D is ambiguous. The CDR3 contains 15 residues. Germline CDR1 reads MNHEY; CDR2 reads SVGAGI. V dropped 1 base and J dropped 0 bases, with 9 bases sitting between them. The CDR3 DNA reads TGTGCCAGCAGTTACTTTCGGACCATGAACACTGAAGCTTTCTTT. Translating gives CASSYFRTMNTEAFF.